Below, 27 T cell receptor beta chains from the same sample are listed, as sequenced in a study of cytomegalovirus exposure and HLA in healthy donors. Primers: 60 Vbeta forward and 13 Jbeta reverse. Only in-frame clones appear in the TCRdb table, and some are missing; sequencing was by immunoSEQ multiplex PCR. The data show approximately 130,000 clones, with around three quarters seen just once and more than 3% held by the top ten. Material for sequencing was PBMCs. The receptors stem from a man aged 25 to 45 in good health and CMV-seronegative.

This clone appeared once. The gene calls are TRBV19 and TRBJ2-7; 7 nucleotides match TRBD1. V lost 5 bases, J lost 7 bases, and 17 bases stayed unmatched. The V gene's germline CDR1 is LNHDA and CDR2 SQIVND (reference sequence). The CDR3 consists of 16 residues. CDR3 in DNA: TGTGCCAGTAGTCTGTTTCCGGGACAGACGGTAGGAGAGCAGTACTTC. It encodes CASSLFPGQTVGEQYF.

The chain uses TRBV7-9 and TRBJ2-1, with D perhaps TRBD2 (6 bases). The CDR3 is 14 amino acids. Germline CDR1 and CDR2: SEHNR and FQNEAQ (reference sequence). V lost 3 bases, J lost 5 bases, and 11 bases lay in between. The CDR3 DNA is TGTGCCAGCAGCTTGACGGGAGAACACAATGAGCAGTTCTTC. Amino acid sequence: CASSLTGEHNEQFF.

This clone was observed a single time. The chain is built from TRBV28 and TRBJ1-5, with no clear D. V was shortened by 5 bases and J by 2 bases, with 13 bases between the two germline ends. Germline V lookup: CDR1 MDHEN, CDR2 SYDVKM. This CDR3 region has 15 residues. The CDR3 is CASSVLGEGNQPQHF. CDR3 nucleotides: TGTGCCAGCAGTGTCCTCGGGGAGGGCAATCAGCCCCAGCATTTT.

The rearrangement joins TRBV10-3 to TRBJ1-1; no reliable D call. The germline V gene has CDR1 ENHRY and CDR2 SYGVKD. CDR3 length equals 16 residues. Trimming removed 0 bases from V and 10 bases from J, with 21 bases in between. CDR3 amino acids: CAISESTQTLPAAAFF. DNA of the CDR3: TGTGCCATCAGTGAGTCCACACAGACCCTCCCAGCGGCAGCTTTCTTT.

The chain joins TRBV10-3 to TRBJ1-5; the match to TRBD1 covers 12 bases. The CDR3 covers 16 residues. The junction had 14 bases not matched to a gene; V was cut back by 10 bases and J by 7 bases. Looked up from germline, CDR1 is ENHRY and CDR2 is SYGVKD. In nucleotides, the CDR3 is TGTGCCACTCAAAGCCCGGGACAGGGGGCAGGACAGCCCCAGCATTTT. Translating gives CATQSPGQGAGQPQHF.

J is TRBJ1-2 and V is TRBV18; a possible D gene is TRBD1 (6 bases). Trimming took 5 bases from V and 1 from J, leaving 11 bases between them. CDR1 and CDR2 from the germline V gene are KGHSH and LQKENI. The CDR3 runs 14 residues. CDR3 sequence reads: CASSDRKLNYGYTF. The DNA for the CDR3 is TGTGCCAGCTCAGACAGGAAACTTAACTATGGCTACACCTTC.

The chain combines TRBV5-4 with TRBJ2-7, with D tentatively TRBD1 (5 bases). The CDR3 totals 14 residues. With 0 bases removed from V and 1 base from J, the gap between germline ends came to 8 bases. Germline values: CDR1 SGHNT, CDR2 YYREEE (reference sequence). The CDR3: CASSLEGNSYEQYF. The CDR3 DNA reads as TGTGCCAGCAGCTTGGAGGGGAATTCCTACGAGCAGTACTTC. The full variable domain, completed using reference TRBV5-4 and TRBJ2-7, is ETGVTQSPTHLIKTRGQQVTLRCSSQSGHNTVSWYQQALGQGPQFIFQYYREEENGRGNFPPRFSGLQFPNYSSELNVNALELDDSALYLCASSLEGNSYEQYFGPGTRLTVT.

This clone was found once. The chain is built from TRBV28 and TRBJ2-7, with 7 bases aligning to TRBD1. CDR3 length: 14 amino acids. With 6 bases clipped from V and 6 bases from J, the junction kept 11 bases outside the gene matches. The germline V gene encodes CDR1 MDHEN and CDR2 SYDVKM. The CDR3 DNA reads as TGTGCCAGCAGCCTAGGGACAGTGAAAGTCGAGCAGTACTTC. Its protein product is CASSLGTVKVEQYF.

The chain has TRBV9 and TRBJ2-7; D may be TRBD2 (6 bases). Trimming stripped 3 bases from V and 4 bases from J, with 17 bases between. CDR1 is SGDLS, CDR2 YYNGEE, per germline. The CDR3 consists of 15 residues. Written as DNA, the CDR3 is TGTGCCAGCAGCGCCCGTAGCGGAAGTATTTACGAGCAGTACTTC. Translation gives CASSARSGSIYEQYF.

The rearrangement joins TRBV6-5 to TRBJ1-2, with D possibly being TRBD1 (5 bases). There are 16 residues in the CDR3. V lost 2 bases and J 1 base, leaving 14 bases between the germline ends. Germline lookup yields CDR1 MNHEY and CDR2 SVGAGI. CDR3: CASSYGRQTVNYGYTF. CDR3 nucleotides: TGTGCCAGCAGTTACGGTCGACAGACGGTTAACTATGGCTACACCTTC.

This chain links TRBV18 with TRBJ2-5, with 8 positions matching TRBD1. The end of the DNA fits TRBJ2-7 better, so the J call may be wrong. This CDR3 comprises 15 residues. CDR1 is KGHSH and CDR2 is LQKENI in the germline V gene. This CDR3 is CASSPGDRISYEQYF. Here the CDR3 DNA reads TGTGCCAGCTCACCAGGGGACAGGATCTCCTACGAGCAGTACTTC.

The genes are TRBV5-1 and TRBJ2-3; D may be TRBD2 (6 bases). The CDR3 contains 15 residues. V lost 0 bases and J lost 0, with 8 bases in between. Germline V CDR1 and CDR2: SGHRS, YFSETQ. Here the CDR3 reads CASSLGGTSTDTQYF. The CDR3 DNA is TGCGCCAGCAGCTTGGGTGGGACTAGCACAGATACGCAGTATTTT.

This clone has a count of ten or more. The rearrangement joins TRBV29-1 to TRBJ1-5; 7 bases are shared with TRBD1. The CDR3 runs 13 residues. Germline V gene sequence: CDR1 SQVTM, CDR2 ANQGSEA. V was clipped by 7 bases and J by 3 bases; unmatched bases: 6. In DNA form, the CDR3 reads TGCAGCGCCCGGGACAGCGCCAATCAGCCCCAGCATTTT. It yields the protein CSARDSANQPQHF.

A few counts support this clone. The chain has TRBV6-5 and TRBJ1-1; D remains unclear. V was cut by 0 bases and J by 7 bases, with 9 bases left in between. Germline CDR1 and CDR2: MNHEY and SVGAGI. The CDR3 length is 13 residues. The CDR3 is CASSYSGLLEAFF. DNA of the CDR3: TGTGCCAGCAGTTACTCCGGACTCCTTGAAGCTTTCTTT.

V usage is TRBV30 and J usage is TRBJ2-1; 13 bases match TRBD2. Trimming took 6 bases from V and 4 from J; bases not matched to a gene: 6. Germline V lookup: CDR1 GTSNPN, CDR2 SVGIG (reference sequence). This CDR3 is 15 amino acids long. DNA of the CDR3: TGTGCCTGTAGAGGACTAGCGGGAGTGTACAATGAGCAGTTCTTC. Its protein product is CACRGLAGVYNEQFF.

The V call is TRBV6-5, the J call TRBJ1-2; no reliable D call. From germline, CDR1 is MNHEY and CDR2 SVGAGI. V shed 0 bases and J shed 1 base, with 6 bases lying between them. The length of the CDR3 is 14 residues. The CDR3 DNA follows: TGTGCCAGCAGTTACTCCCAGGTTAACTATGGCTACACCTTC. Amino acids: CASSYSQVNYGYTF.

This chain uses TRBV19 with TRBJ1-5, with D uncertain. There are 14 residues in the CDR3. Per the germline V gene, CDR1 is LNHDA and CDR2 is SQIVND (reference sequence). Trimming pared 7 bases from V and 0 bases from J, leaving 10 bases between. The CDR3 DNA is TGTGCCAGTACCCCACGGTATAGCAATCAGCCCCAGCATTTT. Translation: CASTPRYSNQPQHF.

This clone was counted a few times. The rearrangement links TRBV27 to TRBJ2-7, with 10 positions matching TRBD2. The CDR3 is made up of 16 amino acids. The germline V gene has CDR1 MNHEY and CDR2 SMNVEV (reference sequence). V lost 5 bases to trimming and J lost 2 bases; unmatched junction nucleotides: 9. CDR3 DNA: TGTGCCAGCAGTGCCCACCTAGCGGGAGCCCCCTACGAGCAGTACTTC. It yields the protein CASSAHLAGAPYEQYF.

The chain combines TRBV19 with TRBJ1-4, with 8 nucleotides matching TRBD1. The junction had 19 bases not matched to a gene; V was cut back by 8 bases and J by 8 bases. The CDR3 consists of 17 residues. Germline lookup yields CDR1 LNHDA and CDR2 SQIVND (reference sequence). The DNA of the CDR3 is TGTGCCAGTGACAGGGGCGGGCGGCTTTTTACCGCAGAAAAACTGTTTTTT. Translated, it gives CASDRGGRLFTAEKLFF.

The chain joins TRBV5-4 to TRBJ1-5; 9 nucleotides line up with TRBD1. The germline CDR1 and CDR2 sequences are SGHNT and YYREEE (reference sequence). The CDR3 length is 15 residues. With 5 bases clipped from V and 1 base from J, the junction kept 4 bases outside the gene matches. This CDR3 reads CASSFDRGSNQPQHF. Written as DNA, the CDR3 is TGTGCCAGCAGTTTCGACAGGGGGAGCAATCAGCCCCAGCATTTT.

The chain recombines TRBV11-3 with TRBJ2-1, with TRBD1 matching 9 bases. This CDR3 region has 16 residues. V shed 1 base, J shed 8 bases, and the junction held 9 bases outside the gene matches. Per germline, CDR1 SGHNT and CDR2 YENEEA. CDR3 DNA: TGTGCCAGCAGCTTAGGTCGGGGACAGGGTATCTATGAGCAGTTCTTC. This translates into CASSLGRGQGIYEQFF.

In nucleotides, the CDR3 is TGTGCCAGCTCACGTCAACAGGGGGCGGGGGGCACTGAAGCTTTCTTT. Amino acids: CASSRQQGAGGTEAFF. The J gene is TRBJ1-1, the V gene TRBV18; 9 nucleotides match TRBD1. Looked up from germline, CDR1 is KGHSH and CDR2 is LQKENI. CDR3 length: 16 amino acids. The ends lost 4 bases at V and 4 bases at J; junction bases unmatched: 10.

The V and J genes are TRBV28 and TRBJ1-4, with TRBD1 matching 10 bases. CDR3 length: 18 amino acids. V gave up 6 bases and J gave up 0 bases; unmatched junction bases: 10. Per the germline V gene, CDR1 is MDHEN and CDR2 is SYDVKM. CDR3 amino acids: CASSQTGGRGTTNEKLFF. In nucleotides, the CDR3 is TGTGCCAGCAGCCAGACAGGGGGCCGTGGGACAACTAATGAAAAACTGTTTTTT.

J is TRBJ2-1 and V is TRBV21-1; the table assigns TRBD2, which was not confirmed against the DNA. TRBV21-1 constitutes a pseudogene. This CDR3 has 13 residues. CDR3 DNA sequence: TGTGCCAGCAGTCCCAGGGAGGGCAATGAGCAGTTCTTC. Translating gives CASSPREGNEQFF.

The chain uses TRBV5-1 and TRBJ2-7; 7 nucleotides match TRBD1. The germline CDR1 and CDR2 sequences are SGHRS and YFSETQ. The CDR3 sequence is 13 residues long. V lost 4 bases, J lost 1 base, and 2 bases stayed unmatched. Here the CDR3 reads CASSPDRSYEQYF. The CDR3 region has the DNA TGCGCCAGCAGCCCGGACAGGTCCTACGAGCAGTACTTC.

The rearrangement uses TRBV6-6 and TRBJ1-5; D perhaps matches TRBD1 (6 bases). The CDR3 has 15 amino acids. Germline loops: CDR1 MNHNY, CDR2 SVGAGI (reference sequence). Trimming stripped 6 bases from V and 1 base from J, with 13 bases between. The CDR3 here is CASSQGGRSNQPQHF. The CDR3 DNA is TGTGCCAGCAGCCAAGGGGGACGGAGCAATCAGCCCCAGCATTTT.

The chain couples TRBV19 to TRBJ1-2, with 8 bases that match TRBD1. V lost 4 bases to trimming and J lost 4 bases; unmatched junction nucleotides: 8. CDR1 LNHDA and CDR2 SQIVND come from the germline V gene (reference sequence). The CDR3 runs to 15 residues. The CDR3 loop reads CASSTRTGIGYGYTF. CDR3 bases: TGTGCCAGTAGTACAAGGACAGGGATAGGCTATGGCTACACCTTC.